The 29 T cell receptor beta chains given below trace back to one sample, sequenced in a study of shared clonotypes between healthy human individuals. Naive CD8 cells comprised CD45RO-negative, CCR7-positively selected cells, excluding terminally differentiated effector memory CD45RA+ cells. Method: immunoSEQ multiplex PCR; TCRdb's copy keeps in-frame clones and lacks some. In the table there are approximately 2,000,000 clones, around 93% of which are singletons. Sequencing was carried out using naive CD8+ T cells from PBMCs. These receptors all come from a man aged 18 to 30 in good health. Some clones in this sample may be carry-over from other donors' samples.

V and J are TRBV6-1 and TRBJ2-7; 8 nucleotides align to TRBD2. Germline loops: CDR1 MNHNS, CDR2 SASEGT. The V segment lost 0 bases and the J segment 4 bases; nucleotides outside the gene matches: 8. This CDR3 has 16 residues. The CDR3 DNA follows: TGTGCCAGCAGTGAAGCGCAGTGGGCTAGCGGGTACGAGCAGTACTTC. Translation gives CASSEAQWASGYEQYF.

The V and J genes are TRBV4-1 and TRBJ1-2, with unresolved D. V shed 1 base and J shed 1 base, with 19 bases lying between them. This CDR3 has 18 residues. CDR1 and CDR2 (germline): MGHRA, YSYEKL. This chain's CDR3 is CASSQVGRRLDYNYGYTF. Written as DNA, the CDR3 is TGCGCCAGCAGCCAAGTAGGCAGGCGCCTAGACTATAACTATGGCTACACCTTC.

The chain employs TRBV4-1 and TRBJ1-1, with D possibly being TRBD1 (6 bases). This CDR3 spans 14 amino acids. Trimming stripped 8 bases from V and 3 bases from J, with 16 bases between. Germline V gene sequence: CDR1 MGHRA, CDR2 YSYEKL. This chain's CDR3 is CASSKGGGDTEAFF. The CDR3 DNA sequence: TGCGCCAGCTCAAAGGGGGGGGGAGACACTGAAGCTTTCTTT.

This rearrangement joins TRBV6-5 to TRBJ2-3, with D hard to call. CDR3 length: 14 amino acids. Germline values: CDR1 MNHEY, CDR2 SVGAGI. With 2 bases removed from V and 5 bases from J, the gap between germline ends came to 11 bases. CDR3 in amino acids: CASSYGLLRDTQYF. The CDR3 DNA follows: TGTGCCAGCAGTTACGGGCTCTTAAGAGATACGCAGTATTTT.

In its sample, this clone was seen once. The CDR3 DNA reads TGTGCCAGCAAAGGGACTAGCGGGAGCCCTAGCACAGATACGCAGTATTTT. It yields the protein CASKGTSGSPSTDTQYF. V is TRBV7-9 and J is TRBJ2-3; 14 nucleotides line up with TRBD2. This CDR3 is built from 17 residues. Per the germline V gene, CDR1 is SEHNR and CDR2 is FQNEAQ (reference sequence). V lost 7 bases, J lost 0 bases, and 6 bases stayed unmatched.

The J gene is TRBJ2-1, the V gene TRBV7-2, with 12 bases matching TRBD2. This CDR3 region has 17 residues. Unmatched junction bases numbered 8, after V lost 4 bases and J lost 4 bases. Looked up from germline, CDR1 is SGHTA and CDR2 is FQGNSA. The CDR3 DNA follows: TGTGCCAGCAGCTCTCTAGCGGGAGGGTATTTTTACAATGAGCAGTTCTTC. Translating gives CASSSLAGGYFYNEQFF.

This rearrangement joins TRBV9 to TRBJ1-1; D is unclear. The germline V gene encodes CDR1 SGDLS and CDR2 YYNGEE. V was cut by 3 bases and J by 3 bases, with 12 bases left in between. The CDR3 contains 14 residues. The CDR3 reads CASSADWVYTEAFF. Written as DNA, the CDR3 is TGTGCCAGCAGCGCGGACTGGGTCTACACTGAAGCTTTCTTT.

This clone showed up just a few times. The genes are TRBV5-4 and TRBJ1-1, with unresolved D. V dropped 2 bases and J dropped 0 bases, with 8 bases sitting between them. The CDR3 totals 14 residues. Germline assignment: CDR1 SGHNT and CDR2 YYREEE (reference sequence). The DNA of the CDR3 is TGTGCCAGCAGCTTCTACTACATGAACACTGAAGCTTTCTTT. It encodes CASSFYYMNTEAFF.

The genes are TRBV28 and TRBJ2-7; TRBD1 is a possible D gene (5 bases). V lost 7 bases, J lost 0 bases, and 16 bases lay in between. CDR3 length: 15 amino acids. Germline V CDR1 and CDR2: MDHEN, SYDVKM. CDR3 amino acids: CASTLSRDSSYEQYF. Here the CDR3 DNA reads TGTGCCAGCACCCTTAGCAGGGATAGCTCCTACGAGCAGTACTTC.

This chain joins TRBV2 and TRBJ2-7, with 10 bases lining up with TRBD1. Germline V gene sequence: CDR1 SNHLY, CDR2 FYNNEI. This CDR3 spans 14 amino acids. V trimming: 5 bases; J trimming: 2 bases; junction bases outside the gene matches: 3. CDR3 in amino acids: CASSPDRGAYEQYF. The CDR3 coding sequence is TGTGCCAGCAGTCCGGACAGGGGGGCCTACGAGCAGTACTTC. Full variable domain (remainder filled in from reference TRBV2 and TRBJ2-7): EPEVTQTPSHQVTQMGQEVILRCVPISNHLYFYWYRQILGQKVEFLVSFYNNEISEKSEIFDDQFSVERPDGSNFTLKIRSTKLEDSAMYFCASSPDRGAYEQYFGPGTRLTVT.

This chain connects TRBV2 to TRBJ1-2; TRBD1 aligns across 7 bases. The CDR3 is 12 amino acids. Trimming took 9 bases from V and 8 from J; bases not matched to a gene: 9. In germline, CDR1 is SNHLY, CDR2 FYNNEI. CDR3 DNA: TGTGCCAGTTACAGGGGAGTAGAAGGCTACACCTTC. This translates into CASYRGVEGYTF.

The rearrangement links TRBV7-9 to TRBJ2-1; possibly TRBD2 for D (6 bases). CDR3 length equals 14 residues. Germline V gene sequence: CDR1 SEHNR, CDR2 FQNEAQ (reference sequence). V was pared by 6 bases and J by 7 bases, with 16 bases between. CDR3: CASRVGGAPNEQFF. CDR3 sequence (DNA): TGTGCCAGCAGGGTGGGCGGGGCACCGAATGAGCAGTTCTTC.

The chain carries TRBV6-6 and TRBJ1-4; D perhaps matches TRBD1 (5 bases). V was pared by 6 bases and J by 7 bases, with 12 bases between. The CDR3 covers 13 residues. Per germline, CDR1 MNHNY and CDR2 SVGAGI (reference sequence). The CDR3 protein is CASSPLTVEKLFF. In DNA, the CDR3 is TGTGCCAGCAGCCCCCTGACAGTTGAAAAACTGTTTTTT.

The V call is TRBV7-9, the J call TRBJ2-6, with TRBD1 matching over 8 bases. J was trimmed by 7 bases and V by 1 base; bases with no gene match: 3. The CDR3 loop spans 15 amino acids. Germline CDR1 and CDR2: SEHNR and FQNEAQ (reference sequence). Here the CDR3 reads CASSLGDRGANVLTF. The CDR3 region has the DNA TGTGCCAGCAGCTTAGGAGACAGGGGAGCCAACGTCCTGACTTTC.

V usage is TRBV5-1 and J usage is TRBJ1-2, with a possible D match to TRBD1 (5 bases). V lost 1 base and J lost 6, with 16 bases in between. The germline gives CDR1 SGHRS, CDR2 YFSETQ. The CDR3 runs 15 residues. Written as DNA, the CDR3 is TGCGCCAGCAGCTTGCAAGCAGGGAGTCTTAATGGCTACACCTTC. It yields the protein CASSLQAGSLNGYTF.

This clone has a single count. The gene calls are TRBV10-1 and TRBJ1-5; no definite D call. Germline V gene data show CDR1 as WNHNN and CDR2 as SYGVQD (reference sequence). Trimming pared 6 bases from V and 5 bases from J, leaving 11 bases between. The CDR3 covers 13 residues. The DNA of the CDR3 is TGCGCCAGCAGCCCCGTTCGACATCAGCCCCAGCATTTT. This encodes CASSPVRHQPQHF.

This chain connects TRBV27 to TRBJ2-2; the match to TRBD2 covers 7 bases. In germline, CDR1 is MNHEY, CDR2 SMNVEV (reference sequence). The CDR3 length is 16 residues. Trimming took 5 bases from V and 6 from J; bases not matched to a gene: 12. In nucleotides, the CDR3 is TGTGCCAGCAGTGGATCGCGGGAGCTAGGGGCCGGGGAGCTGTTTTTT. Protein product: CASSGSRELGAGELFF.

The chain is built from TRBV15 and TRBJ2-7; 9 bases are a match to TRBD1. With 0 bases clipped from V and 3 bases from J, the junction kept 3 bases outside the gene matches. This CDR3 comprises 15 residues. Germline-derived CDR1 and CDR2 are LNHNV and YYDKDF (reference sequence). The CDR3 region has the DNA TGTGCCACCAGCAGAGATTGGGGACAGGGCTACGAGCAGTACTTC. Residues: CATSRDWGQGYEQYF. Combining the CDR3 with reference TRBV15 and TRBJ2-7 gives the whole variable domain DAMVIQNPRYQVTQFGKPVTLSCSQTLNHNVMYWYQQKSSQAPKLLFHYYDKDFNNEADTPDNFQSRRPNTSFCFLDIRSPGLGDTAMYLCATSRDWGQGYEQYFGPGTRLTVT.

V gene TRBV25-1 combines with J gene TRBJ2-5, with D perhaps TRBD1 or TRBD2 (5 bases each). The CDR3 spans 16 residues. Germline loops: CDR1 MGHDK, CDR2 SYGVNS. Trimming left V 6 bases short and J 4 bases short, with 21 bases between. The CDR3 DNA reads TGTGCCAGCAGAGCGACCTGGGGGTTCGCTGCAGAGACCCAGTACTTC. Translating it yields CASRATWGFAAETQYF.

Regarding this clone: This same CDR3 is encoded by further DNA sequences in the sample. V usage is TRBV9 and J usage is TRBJ2-7, with 10 bases identical to TRBD1. CDR3 length equals 15 residues. The junction had 4 bases not matched to a gene; V was cut back by 4 bases and J by 0 bases. Germline V gene sequence: CDR1 SGDLS, CDR2 YYNGEE. Here the CDR3 reads CASSPRDRGSYEQYF. The CDR3 coding sequence is TGTGCCAGCAGCCCTAGGGACAGGGGCTCCTACGAGCAGTACTTC.

The genes are TRBV28 and TRBJ2-7, with D possibly TRBD1 on 5 matching bases. The CDR3 is 14 amino acids. V dropped 5 bases and J dropped 2 bases, with 13 bases sitting between them. Germline assignment: CDR1 MDHEN and CDR2 SYDVKM. The chain's CDR3 is CASSPNRFPYEQYF. CDR3 DNA sequence: TGTGCCAGCAGTCCTAACAGGTTCCCCTACGAGCAGTACTTC.

The rearrangement joins TRBV7-6 to TRBJ2-2, with TRBD1 matching 7 bases. The trim removed 0 bases at V and 3 bases at J, leaving 7 bases unmatched. This CDR3 region has 17 residues. Germline V gene sequence: CDR1 SGHVS, CDR2 FNYEAQ. In DNA form, the CDR3 reads TGTGCCAGCAGCTTAGCCCCCGGGCAGGGGGACACCGGGGAGCTGTTTTTT. Its protein is CASSLAPGQGDTGELFF.

This chain uses TRBV20-1 with TRBJ1-2; D gene ambiguous. This CDR3 spans 10 amino acids. Trimming pared 0 bases from V and 12 bases from J, leaving 8 bases between. Germline CDR1 is DFQATT and CDR2 is SNEGSKA (reference sequence). The CDR3 DNA sequence: TGCAGTGCTAGAGATGGGTGGAACACCTTC. It encodes CSARDGWNTF.

The rearrangement uses TRBV5-5 and TRBJ1-1; D might be TRBD1 (5 bases). The CDR3 contains 14 residues. CDR1 is SGHKS and CDR2 is YYEKEE in the germline V gene (reference sequence). V lost 0 bases to trimming and J lost 2 bases, with 8 bases between them. Here the CDR3 DNA reads TGTGCCAGCAGCTTGGTAGGGGTTAACACTGAAGCTTTCTTT. Translating gives CASSLVGVNTEAFF.

As concerns this clone: At the DNA level, this CDR3 is encoded by other sequences in the same sample as well. The gene calls are TRBV7-9 and TRBJ1-1; no firm D call. Germline loops: CDR1 SEHNR, CDR2 FQNEAQ (reference sequence). V was clipped by 4 bases and J by 5 bases, with 8 bases between them. CDR3 length equals 12 residues. The CDR3 is CASSSGSTEAFF. The CDR3 DNA reads as TGTGCCAGCAGCTCTGGAAGTACTGAAGCTTTCTTT.

This rearrangement joins TRBV7-9 to TRBJ1-1; weak D call: TRBD1 (6 bases). The germline V gene encodes CDR1 SEHNR and CDR2 FQNEAQ (reference sequence). Trimming cost V 4 bases and J 4 bases, with 19 bases left between them. This CDR3 spans 16 amino acids. The CDR3 nucleotides read TGTGCCAGCAGCTCGGGGGCTGATGGGGGAAGCACTGAAGCTTTCTTT. It specifies CASSSGADGGSTEAFF.

The J gene is TRBJ2-6, the V gene TRBV28; maybe TRBD1 (5 bases). Germline V lookup: CDR1 MDHEN, CDR2 SYDVKM. This CDR3 spans 16 amino acids. V lost 2 bases and J 2 bases, leaving 10 bases between the germline ends. CDR3 in amino acids: CASSLQGSPGANVLTF. The CDR3 nucleotides read TGTGCCAGCAGTTTACAGGGCTCCCCTGGGGCCAACGTCCTGACTTTC.

V and J are TRBV7-9 and TRBJ2-3; D possibly uses TRBD1 or TRBD2 (5 bases each). Trimming took off 1 base at V and 0 bases at J, with 8 bases between the two ends. This CDR3 has 15 residues. Per the germline V gene, CDR1 is SEHNR and CDR2 is FQNEAQ (reference sequence). CDR3 amino acids: CASSLGDGSTDTQYF. The CDR3 coding sequence is TGTGCCAGCAGCTTAGGGGACGGAAGCACAGATACGCAGTATTTT.

The chain is built from TRBV28 and TRBJ2-5, with 12 bases lining up with TRBD2. The ends lost 1 base at V and 1 base at J; junction bases unmatched: 10. The CDR3 has 19 residues. Germline lookup yields CDR1 MDHEN and CDR2 SYDVKM. CDR3 nucleotide sequence: TGTGCCAGCAGTTTATCCTACGGACTAGCGGGAACAGGCCAAGAGACCCAGTACTTC. Translating gives CASSLSYGLAGTGQETQYF.